These T cell receptor beta chains were read from a single sample in a study of shared clonotypes between healthy human individuals. Sequenced by immunoSEQ multiplex PCR; TCRdb stores in-frame clones only, minus some. Among around 1,900,000 clones, around 95% were seen once, and the ten largest hold 1.5% to 2%. Sample: naive CD8+ T cells from PBMCs. Receptors originate from a man younger than 30 in good health. Some clones in this sample may be carry-over from other donors' samples. Both conserved end residues are part of each CDR3. The order of the fields is clone size, J gene, V gene, D gene, CDR3 DNA, CDR3 protein. D genes are given only for firm matches. Rows may omit the clone size; those that give it use once, few, many or a size class.

>.|TRBJ2-7|TRBV9|TRBD2
TGTGCCAGCAGCGTAGAGGCTAGCGGGAGGGACGAGCAGTACTTC
CASSVEASGRDEQYF
>.|TRBJ2-2|TRBV14|.
TGTGCCAGCAGCCAAGATGGGTACGGGGAGCTGTTTTTT
CASSQDGYGELFF
>.|TRBJ1-1|TRBV4-1|TRBD1
TGCGCCAGCAGCCAAACCGGGACAGGGGGCACTGAAGCTTTCTTT
CASSQTGTGGTEAFF
>.|TRBJ2-3|TRBV11-1|TRBD2
TGTGCCAGCAGCCCCCTAGCGGGAGCGTTGACAGATACGCAGTATTTT
CASSPLAGALTDTQYF
>.|TRBJ1-2|TRBV5-6|.
TGTGCCAGCAGCTCAGACAGATTATACTACACCTTC
CASSSDRLYYTF
>.|TRBJ2-7|TRBV4-3|TRBD2
TGCGCCAGCAGCCAAGGCGTGGCGGGAGGCTACGAGCAGTACTTC
CASSQGVAGGYEQYF
>.|TRBJ2-7|TRBV5-4|.
TGTGCCAGCAGCTTCTATAGAGCCTACGAGCAGTACTTC
CASSFYRAYEQYF
>.|TRBJ1-4|TRBV7-9|.
TGTGCCAGCAGCTTGGGGGCCATAGGGGGTGAAAAACTGTTTTTT
CASSLGAIGGEKLFF
>.|TRBJ1-2|TRBV11-2|.
TGTGCCAGCAGCCCTACCGGGGGGGTGCTCCTCCTGGAGCATGGCTACACCTTC
CASSPTGGVLLLEHGYTF
>.|TRBJ2-3|TRBV7-3|.
TGTGCCAGCAGCTCATGGGGCTCTAGCACAGATACGCAGTATTTT
CASSSWGSSTDTQYF
>.|TRBJ1-1|TRBV27|.
TGTGCCAGCAGTCGGGGGGGGTCTATGAACACTGAAGCTTTCTTT
CASSRGGSMNTEAFF
>.|TRBJ2-2|TRBV9|TRBD2
TGTGCCAGCAGCGTAGCTCGGACTAGGACGACCGGGGAGCTGTTTTTT
CASSVARTRTTGELFF
>.|TRBJ1-3|TRBV9|.
TGTGCCAGCAGCGTATCACCCCCTCCTTTTAGCTCTGGAAACACCATATATTTT
CASSVSPPPFSSGNTIYF
>.|TRBJ2-1|TRBV27|TRBD1
TGTGCCAGCAGTCTCCGGGACAGTCCCTACAATGAGCAGTTCTTC
CASSLRDSPYNEQFF
>.|TRBJ1-2|TRBV12-5|.
TGTGCTAGTGGTTTGCGGGACTCGGCGCGAGGCTACACCTTC
CASGLRDSARGYTF
>.|TRBJ1-4|TRBV15|.
TGTGCCACCAGCAGGTTCAGGGGTGAGGGAGAAGAAAAACTGTTTTTT
CATSRFRGEGEEKLFF
>.|TRBJ2-2|TRBV27|TRBD1
TGTGCCAGCAGTTGGGACAGGGCCTGGGGGGAGCTGTTTTTT
CASSWDRAWGELFF
>.|TRBJ2-7|TRBV9|.
TGTGCCAGCAGCGCAGAGGGAAGGACGGATCTTACCTACGAGCAGTACTTC
CASSAEGRTDLTYEQYF
>.|TRBJ2-2|TRBV6-6|.
TGTGCCAGCAGCTACGTGGGCACCGGGGAGCTGTTTTTT
CASSYVGTGELFF
>few|TRBJ1-2|TRBV5-6|TRBD1
TGTGCCAGCAGCCCGACAGGGAACTATGGCTACACCTTC
CASSPTGNYGYTF
>.|TRBJ2-7|TRBV5-6|.
TGTGCCAGCAGCTTTGGGCCAAGCTCCTACGAGCAGTACTTC
CASSFGPSSYEQYF
>.|TRBJ1-4|TRBV21-1|.
TGTGCCAGCAGCCCAAGACCGGGAACAACTAATGAAAAACTGTTTTTT
CASSPRPGTTNEKLFF